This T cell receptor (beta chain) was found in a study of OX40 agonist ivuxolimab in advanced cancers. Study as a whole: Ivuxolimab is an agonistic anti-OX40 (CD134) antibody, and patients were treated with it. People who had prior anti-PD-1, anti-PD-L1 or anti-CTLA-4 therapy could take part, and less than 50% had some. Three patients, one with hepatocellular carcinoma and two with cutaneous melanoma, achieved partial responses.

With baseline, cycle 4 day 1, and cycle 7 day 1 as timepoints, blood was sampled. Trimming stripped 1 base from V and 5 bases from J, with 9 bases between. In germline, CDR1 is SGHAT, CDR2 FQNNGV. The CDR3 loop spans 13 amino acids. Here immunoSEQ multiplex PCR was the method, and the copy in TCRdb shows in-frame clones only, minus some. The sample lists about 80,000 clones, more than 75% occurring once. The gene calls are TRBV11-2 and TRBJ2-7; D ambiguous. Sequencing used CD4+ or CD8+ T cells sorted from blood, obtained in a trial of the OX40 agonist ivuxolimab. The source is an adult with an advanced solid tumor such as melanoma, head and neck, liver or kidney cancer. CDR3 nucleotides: TGTGCCAGCAGCTTAGTGTTCGGAAACGAGCAGTACTTC. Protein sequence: CASSLVFGNEQYF.